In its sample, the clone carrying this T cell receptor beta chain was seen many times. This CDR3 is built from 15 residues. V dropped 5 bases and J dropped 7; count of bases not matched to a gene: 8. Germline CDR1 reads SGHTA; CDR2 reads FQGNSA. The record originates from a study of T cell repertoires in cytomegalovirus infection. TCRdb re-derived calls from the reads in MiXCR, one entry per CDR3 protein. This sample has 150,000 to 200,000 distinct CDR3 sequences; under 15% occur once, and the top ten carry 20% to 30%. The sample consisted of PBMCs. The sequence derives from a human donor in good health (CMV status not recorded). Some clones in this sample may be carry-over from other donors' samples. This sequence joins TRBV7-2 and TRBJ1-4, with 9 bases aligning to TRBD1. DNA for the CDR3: TGTGCCAGCAGCCTAGGGACAGGGTCGACTGAAAAACTGTTTTTT. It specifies CASSLGTGSTEKLFF.